This TCR beta chain was found in a study of T cell repertoires in aging, cancer and after chemotherapy. At the level of the study: Six age groups, ranging from 30 or younger to 70 or older, included the donors. Study observations and caveats: In cancer patients, declining TCR diversity with age involved lost richness and lost evenness.

Only a few counts were recorded for this clonotype. Its antigen is as yet unknown. Peripheral blood genomic DNA, not sorted cells or RNA, was the template. Rearranged V-D-J TRB sequences were amplified with a mixed TRB-A/B primer pool. In TCRdb, the multiplex PCR reads were re-called with MiXCR into one record per CDR3 protein. The data show some 3,100 distinct CDR3 sequences, under 30% seen once. The CDR3 has 13 amino acids. The germline V and J ends were trimmed by 0 bases and 8 bases, with 11 bases remaining between them. Germline values: CDR1 SGHRS, CDR2 YFSETQ. The receptor comes from a human donor with a solid tumor. Sequencing was carried out using blood. The V and J genes are TRBV5-1 and TRBJ1-2; D may be TRBD1 (5 bases). DNA for the CDR3: TGCGCCAGCAGCTTGGCGGGGACGGAGGGCTACACCTTC. Translating it yields CASSLAGTEGYTF.